These 14 T cell receptor beta chains share one sample of origin, sequenced in a study of cytomegalovirus exposure and HLA in healthy donors. A multiplex PCR was run with 60 Vbeta primers and 13 Jbeta primers. Some clones are missing from TCRdb's copy, which holds only in-frame ones; the method was immunoSEQ multiplex PCR. Among 150,000 to 200,000 clones, 77% were seen once, and the ten largest hold more than 1.1%. Sequencing was performed on PBMCs. The receptors come from a woman aged 25 to 39 in good health and CMV-seronegative.

This chain uses TRBV27 with TRBJ1-6; 8 bases map to TRBD1. Germline-derived CDR1 and CDR2 are MNHEY and SMNVEV (reference sequence). Unmatched junction bases numbered 7, after V lost 6 bases and J lost 3 bases. There are 16 residues in the CDR3. In DNA, the CDR3 is TGTGCCAGCAGCAGCAGACAGGGGATCTATAATTCACCCCTCCACTTT. It specifies CASSSRQGIYNSPLHF.

Worth noting for this clone: Other DNA sequences in the sample encode the same CDR3. This chain connects TRBV5-1 to TRBJ1-5; D might be TRBD1 (5 bases). Germline CDR1 SGHRS, CDR2 YFSETQ. The V end lost 2 bases, the J end lost 4 bases, and 7 bases lay between the germline ends. The CDR3 extends over 13 amino acids. The CDR3 loop reads CASSLGQNQPQHF. CDR3 nucleotide sequence: TGCGCCAGCAGCTTAGGACAAAATCAGCCCCAGCATTTT.

This chain connects TRBV5-6 to TRBJ2-3; D ambiguous. CDR3 length equals 13 residues. CDR1 SGHDT and CDR2 YYEEEE come from the germline V gene. Trimming took 1 base from V and 2 from J, leaving 5 bases between them. The chain's CDR3 is CASSLTATDTQYF. The CDR3 nucleotides read TGTGCCAGCAGCTTGACAGCCACAGATACGCAGTATTTT.

The chain links TRBV4-1 to TRBJ2-2, with D tentatively TRBD2 (6 bases). Germline CDR1 MGHRA, CDR2 YSYEKL. The CDR3 is 16 amino acids. The germline V and J ends were trimmed by 4 bases and 4 bases, with 16 bases remaining between them. CDR3 coding DNA: TGCGCCAGCAGCCGCAGTCCGGGACTCTCCACCGGGGAGCTGTTTTTT. It translates to CASSRSPGLSTGELFF.

This clone was detected once. The chain employs TRBV5-1 and TRBJ1-6; D remains unclear. The V end lost 0 bases, the J end lost 9 bases, and 13 bases lay between the germline ends. This CDR3 comprises 15 residues. Per the germline V gene, CDR1 is SGHRS and CDR2 is YFSETQ. The CDR3 spells CASSLDSQAGSPLHF. As DNA, the CDR3 is TGCGCCAGCAGCTTGGATTCCCAGGCCGGTTCACCCCTCCACTTT.

V gene TRBV28 combines with J gene TRBJ2-3; TRBD2 aligns across 9 bases. The CDR3 has 16 residues. The J segment lost 6 bases and the V segment lost 2 bases, leaving 9 bases of the junction unmatched. CDR1 and CDR2 from the germline V gene are MDHEN and SYDVKM. The CDR3 sequence: CASSLALAGARDTQYF. Here the CDR3 DNA reads TGTGCCAGCAGTTTAGCATTAGCGGGGGCCAGGGATACGCAGTATTTT.

The chain is built from TRBV20-1 and TRBJ1-2; TRBD1 might be the D (6 bases). Germline V CDR1 and CDR2: DFQATT, SNEGSKA (reference sequence). This CDR3 contains 10 residues. Trimming removed 6 bases at V and 6 bases at J, with 8 bases between. The CDR3 reads CSAGDNGYTF. CDR3 nucleotides: TGCAGTGCAGGGGACAATGGCTACACCTTC.

The chain is built from TRBV18 and TRBJ1-1; no firm D call. Trimming removed 1 base at V and 0 bases at J, with 9 bases between. The CDR3 runs 15 residues. CDR1 is KGHSH, CDR2 LQKENI, per germline. As DNA, the CDR3 is TGTGCCAGCTCACCACACCAGGAACTGAACACTGAAGCTTTCTTT. This codes for CASSPHQELNTEAFF.

The rearrangement links TRBV15 to TRBJ1-5; the D is unclear. The germline V gene encodes CDR1 LNHNV and CDR2 YYDKDF (reference sequence). The CDR3 extends over 14 amino acids. The germline V and J ends were trimmed by 0 bases and 4 bases, with 7 bases remaining between them. CDR3 protein: CATSRDRRNQPQHF. The DNA of the CDR3 is TGTGCCACCAGCAGAGATAGGAGGAATCAGCCCCAGCATTTT.

The rearrangement links TRBV6-5 to TRBJ2-7; 9 bases agree with TRBD2. Germline V gives CDR1 MNHEY, CDR2 SVGAGI. The CDR3 length is 13 residues. The V segment lost 6 bases and the J segment 7 bases; nucleotides outside the gene matches: 7. CDR3 in DNA: TGTGCCAGCAGCACGCGGACTAGCGAAGAGCAGTACTTC. Amino acids: CASSTRTSEEQYF.

This chain connects TRBV29-1 to TRBJ1-1; possibly TRBD1 for D (6 bases). Germline CDR1 reads SQVTM; CDR2 reads ANQGSEA. The CDR3 length is 13 residues. The V end lost 7 bases, the J end lost 1 base, and 13 bases lay between the germline ends. The CDR3 nucleotides read TGCAGCGCCGTGACAGGAGAGAACACTGAAGCTTTCTTT. It is translated as CSAVTGENTEAFF.

The chain's CDR3 is CASSQAGIPNQPQHF. As DNA, the CDR3 is TGTGCCAGCAGCCAAGCAGGGATACCAAATCAGCCCCAGCATTTT. J is TRBJ1-5 and V is TRBV4-2; possible D gene TRBD1, 5 bases. This CDR3 comprises 15 residues. Trimming stripped 1 base from V and 4 bases from J, with 11 bases between. CDR1 is LGHNA, CDR2 YNFKEQ, per germline.

The rearrangement uses TRBV5-1 and TRBJ2-7; TRBD2 agrees at 11 bases. Germline V lookup: CDR1 SGHRS, CDR2 YFSETQ. The CDR3 is 15 amino acids. V shed 2 bases and J 7 bases; nucleotides not matched to a gene: 8. The CDR3: CASSFGTSGRREQYF. The DNA for the CDR3 is TGCGCCAGCAGCTTTGGGACTAGCGGTCGGCGAGAGCAGTACTTC.

The V and J genes are TRBV6-1 and TRBJ1-6, with 9 positions matching TRBD1. Trimming at V came to 8 bases and at J to 7 bases, leaving 3 bases not matched to a gene. The length of the CDR3 is 13 residues. CDR1 MNHNS and CDR2 SASEGT come from the germline V gene. CDR3 region: CASDRGYNSPLHF. The CDR3 DNA reads as TGTGCCAGCGACAGGGGGTACAATTCACCCCTCCACTTT.